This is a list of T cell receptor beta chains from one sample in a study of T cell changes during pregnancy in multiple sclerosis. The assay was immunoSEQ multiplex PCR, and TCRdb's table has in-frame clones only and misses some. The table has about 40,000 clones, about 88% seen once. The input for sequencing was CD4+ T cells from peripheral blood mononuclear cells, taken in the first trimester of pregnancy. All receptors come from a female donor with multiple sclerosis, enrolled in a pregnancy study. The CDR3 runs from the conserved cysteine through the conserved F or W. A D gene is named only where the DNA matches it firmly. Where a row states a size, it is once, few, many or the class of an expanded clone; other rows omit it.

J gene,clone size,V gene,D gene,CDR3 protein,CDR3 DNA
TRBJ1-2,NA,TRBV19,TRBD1,CASRNTGATLYGYTF,TGTGCCAGTAGAAATACAGGGGCGACGTTATATGGCTACACCTTC
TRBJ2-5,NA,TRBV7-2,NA,CASRTGQPQETQYF,TGTGCCAGCAGGACAGGACAGCCCCAAGAGACCCAGTACTTC
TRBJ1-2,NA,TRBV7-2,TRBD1,CASSLNQGANGYTF,TGTGCCAGCAGCTTAAACCAGGGGGCGAATGGCTACACCTTC
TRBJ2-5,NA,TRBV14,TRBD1,CASSHLPGQGGEETQYF,TGTGCCAGCAGCCATCTACCGGGACAGGGGGGCGAAGAGACCCAGTACTTC
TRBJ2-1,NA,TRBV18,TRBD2,CASSGNPSGTTNEQFF,TGTGCCAGCTCGGGTAATCCTAGCGGGACCACAAATGAGCAGTTCTTC
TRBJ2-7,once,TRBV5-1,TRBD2,CASSFGLAYEQYF,TGCGCCAGCAGCTTCGGACTAGCCTACGAGCAGTACTTC
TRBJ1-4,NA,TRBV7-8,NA,CASSSKRSGLGNEKLFF,TGTGCCAGCAGCTCCAAGAGGTCGGGACTCGGAAATGAAAAACTGTTTTTT
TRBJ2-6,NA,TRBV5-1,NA,CASSRVPGANVLTF,TGCGCCAGCAGCCGAGTCCCTGGGGCCAACGTCCTGACTTTC
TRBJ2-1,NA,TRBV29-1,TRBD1,CSGSGGFYNEQFF,TGCAGCGGGTCAGGGGGCTTCTACAATGAGCAGTTCTTC
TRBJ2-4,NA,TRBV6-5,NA,CASTRTVLAKNIQYF,TGTGCCAGCACCCGGACAGTCCTAGCCAAAAACATTCAGTACTTC
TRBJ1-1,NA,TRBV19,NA,CASSIGVAAAFF,TGTGCCAGTAGTATTGGAGTGGCGGCAGCTTTCTTT
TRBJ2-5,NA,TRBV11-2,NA,CASSLNRAPRQETQYF,TGTGCCAGCAGCTTAAACAGGGCCCCAAGACAAGAGACCCAGTACTTC
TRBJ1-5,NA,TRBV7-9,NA,CASSSMGGGNQPQHF,TGTGCCAGCAGCTCGATGGGAGGAGGCAATCAGCCCCAGCATTTT
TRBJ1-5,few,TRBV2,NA,CASEAGSLGNQPQHF,TGTGCCAGTGAGGCGGGGAGCTTGGGCAATCAGCCCCAGCATTTT
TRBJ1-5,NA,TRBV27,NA,CASSLSAGDQPQHF,TGTGCCAGCAGTTTATCGGCAGGGGATCAGCCCCAGCATTTT
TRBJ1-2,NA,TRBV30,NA,CAWIRRSYGYTF,TGTGCCTGGATTCGACGGAGCTATGGCTACACCTTC
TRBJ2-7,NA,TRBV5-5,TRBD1,CASSLPTGVDEQYF,TGTGCCAGCAGCTTGCCGACAGGGGTCGACGAGCAGTACTTC
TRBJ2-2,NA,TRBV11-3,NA,CASSLEGVSTGELFF,TGTGCCAGCAGCTTAGAAGGAGTTAGCACCGGGGAGCTGTTTTTT
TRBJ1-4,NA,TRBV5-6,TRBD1,CASSLTGGGRFGKLFF,TGTGCCAGCAGCTTGACAGGGGGGGGAAGATTTGGAAAACTGTTTTTT
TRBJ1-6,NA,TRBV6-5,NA,CASSYSPSAGDSPLHF,TGTGCCAGCAGTTACTCGCCTTCAGCGGGGGATTCACCCCTCCACTTT
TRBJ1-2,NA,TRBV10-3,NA,CAINVQSYGYTF,TGTGCCATCAACGTCCAGTCCTATGGCTACACCTTC
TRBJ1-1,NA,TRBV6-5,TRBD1,CASSTKTGGNTEAFF,TGTGCCAGCAGTACAAAAACAGGGGGCAACACTGAAGCTTTCTTT
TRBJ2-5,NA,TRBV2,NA,CASSVRWVQETQYF,TGTGCCAGCAGTGTGAGGTGGGTCCAAGAGACCCAGTACTTC
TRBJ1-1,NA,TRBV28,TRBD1,CASSEDRAMSGTEAFF,TGTGCCAGCAGTGAAGACAGGGCGATGTCGGGCACTGAAGCTTTCTTT
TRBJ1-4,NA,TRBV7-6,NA,CASSDRSEKLFF,TGTGCCAGCTCGGACAGAAGCGAAAAACTGTTTTTT
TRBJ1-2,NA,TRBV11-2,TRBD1,CASSTRDRGASGYTF,TGTGCCAGCAGCACCCGGGACAGGGGGGCGAGTGGCTACACCTTC
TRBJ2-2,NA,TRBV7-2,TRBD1,CASGGGQGTGELFF,TGTGCCAGCGGGGGGGGACAGGGGACCGGGGAGCTGTTTTTT
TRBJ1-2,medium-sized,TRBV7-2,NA,CATARDMTNYGYTF,TGTGCCACCGCCCGGGACATGACTAACTATGGCTACACCTTC
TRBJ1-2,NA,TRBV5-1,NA,CASSLQTGSTYTF,TGCGCCAGCAGTTTACAGACAGGCTCCACATACACCTTC
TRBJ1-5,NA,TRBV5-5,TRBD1,CASSTDRAGNQPQHF,TGTGCCAGCAGCACGGACAGGGCCGGCAATCAGCCCCAGCATTTT
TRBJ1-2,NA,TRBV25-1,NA,CASSDPGRVTGYTF,TGTGCCAGCAGTGATCCAGGGCGTGTTACCGGCTACACCTTC
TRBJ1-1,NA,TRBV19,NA,CASAGVYPEAFF,TGTGCCAGTGCAGGGGTTTATCCTGAAGCTTTCTTT
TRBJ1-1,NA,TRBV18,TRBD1,CASSPYSGQGLVGTEAFF,TGTGCCAGCTCACCTTACTCGGGACAGGGATTGGTGGGCACTGAAGCTTTCTTT
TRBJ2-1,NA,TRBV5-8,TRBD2,CASSTGQGTSGHQFF,TGTGCCAGCAGCACAGGACAGGGGACTAGCGGCCATCAGTTCTTC
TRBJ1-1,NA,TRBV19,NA,CASGGQWNTEAFF,TGTGCCAGTGGTGGACAGTGGAACACTGAAGCTTTCTTT
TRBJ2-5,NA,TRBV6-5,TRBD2,CASSTQRGRETQYF,TGTGCCAGCAGTACCCAGCGGGGCAGGGAGACCCAGTACTTC
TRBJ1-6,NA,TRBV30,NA,CAWSVKGVAGNSPLHF,TGTGCCTGGAGTGTAAAAGGGGTCGCAGGGAATTCACCCCTCCACTTT
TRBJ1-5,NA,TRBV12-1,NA,CASRKDRIYSNQPQHF,TGTGCCAGCAGAAAGGACAGAATCTATAGCAATCAGCCCCAGCATTTT
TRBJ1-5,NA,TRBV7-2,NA,CASSLGGRVSNQPQHF,TGTGCCAGCAGCTTAGGAGGGAGGGTGAGCAATCAGCCCCAGCATTTT
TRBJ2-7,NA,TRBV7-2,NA,CASSVVGAGEGGSYEQYF,TGTGCCAGCAGCGTTGTTGGGGCGGGAGAGGGGGGGTCCTACGAGCAGTACTTC
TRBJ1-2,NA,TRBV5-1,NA,CASSLGQDYGYTF,TGCGCCAGCAGCTTGGGCCAGGACTATGGCTACACCTTC
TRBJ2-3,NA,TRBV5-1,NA,CASSLVPTDTQYF,TGCGCCAGCAGCTTGGTCCCAACTGATACGCAGTATTTT
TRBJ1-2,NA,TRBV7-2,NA,CASSLSGPTGLSGYTF,TGTGCCAGCAGCTTATCAGGCCCCACAGGGTTGAGCGGCTACACCTTC
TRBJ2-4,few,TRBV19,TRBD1,CASSTTGTGKNIQYF,TGTGCCAGTAGCACAACCGGGACAGGGAAAAACATTCAGTACTTC
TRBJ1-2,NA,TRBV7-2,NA,CASSFPGQPLGYTF,TGTGCCAGCAGCTTCCCCGGACAGCCTCTGGGCTACACCTTC
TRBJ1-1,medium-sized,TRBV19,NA,CASRIVGRNTEAFF,TGTGCCAGTAGGATAGTGGGCAGAAACACTGAAGCTTTCTTT
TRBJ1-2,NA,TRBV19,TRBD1,CASSMNTGGVYGYTF,TGTGCCAGTAGTATGAATACAGGGGGCGTTTATGGCTACACCTTC
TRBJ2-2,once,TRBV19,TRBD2,CASMTSGGGLLGSGELFF,TGTGCCAGTATGACTAGCGGGGGGGGGCTGTTAGGCTCCGGGGAGCTGTTTTTT
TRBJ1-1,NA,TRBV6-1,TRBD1,CASSPGQGGNTEAFF,TGTGCCAGCAGCCCTGGACAGGGGGGGAACACTGAAGCTTTCTTT
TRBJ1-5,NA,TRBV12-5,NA,CASGLVQQADRPQHF,TGTGCTAGTGGTTTGGTACAACAGGCCGATCGGCCCCAGCATTTT
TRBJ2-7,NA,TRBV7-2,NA,CASSWNLGDISYEQYF,TGTGCCAGCAGCTGGAACCTTGGGGACATCTCCTACGAGCAGTACTTC
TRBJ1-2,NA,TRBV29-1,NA,CSALDSVGDNYGYTF,TGCAGCGCCCTGGACAGCGTCGGGGATAACTATGGCTACACCTTC